This passage covers 16 T cell receptor beta chains from one sample sequenced in a study of vaccination effects on CD4 cells after COVID-19. Their antigen targets remain unknown. Culturing for about 10 days preceded CD4+ T cell isolation. Repertoires were generated with immunoSEQ multiplex PCR, while TCRdb's copy carries only in-frame clones and drops some. Found here are around 30,000 clones, around three quarters of them singletons; the top ten hold roughly 3.8%. This material consisted of CD4+ T cells from PBMCs cultured without peptide, taken before COVID-19 vaccination. The receptors come from a human donor who received a COVID-19 vaccine.

The chain uses TRBV6-5 and TRBJ2-1, with 11 bases identical to TRBD2. The CDR3 covers 16 residues. Germline CDR1 and CDR2: MNHEY and SVGAGI. The ends lost 0 bases at V and 7 bases at J; junction bases unmatched: 5. CDR3 protein: CASSYSISSGRNEQFF. Here the CDR3 DNA reads TGTGCCAGCAGTTACTCGATATCTAGCGGGAGGAATGAGCAGTTCTTC.

V is TRBV27 and J is TRBJ2-6; D perhaps matches TRBD1 (6 bases). The CDR3 contains 18 residues. Germline CDR1 reads MNHEY; CDR2 reads SMNVEV (reference sequence). V lost 3 bases and J 2 bases, leaving 17 bases between the germline ends. CDR3 sequence (DNA): TGTGCCAGCAGTTTCTGGGGGCAGGGGAGACCTGGGGCCAACGTCCTGACTTTC. Protein sequence: CASSFWGQGRPGANVLTF.

The V gene is TRBV6-6, the J gene TRBJ1-1, with TRBD1 as a possible D gene (6 bases). CDR1 and CDR2 from the germline V gene are MNHNY and SVGAGI (reference sequence). Trimming left V 10 bases short and J 1 base short, with 13 bases between. The CDR3 covers 13 residues. The CDR3 sequence: CATQKTGNTEAFF. The CDR3 DNA reads TGTGCCACACAAAAGACAGGGAACACTGAAGCTTTCTTT.

This clone was seen only a few times. The chain carries TRBV14 and TRBJ2-1, with TRBD1 as a possible D gene (6 bases). Germline values: CDR1 SGHDN, CDR2 FVKESK. V was cut by 3 bases and J by 2 bases, with 14 bases left in between. The CDR3 extends over 16 amino acids. The CDR3 sequence is CASSHREGGAYNEQFF. The DNA of the CDR3 is TGTGCCAGCAGCCATAGAGAAGGGGGTGCCTACAATGAGCAGTTCTTC.

This sequence joins TRBV5-1 and TRBJ2-7; 9 bases map to TRBD1. CDR1 SGHRS and CDR2 YFSETQ come from the germline V gene. V dropped 4 bases and J dropped 1; count of bases not matched to a gene: 12. The CDR3 contains 17 residues. CDR3 loop: CASSEDGTGRTSYEQYF. The CDR3 region has the DNA TGCGCCAGCAGCGAGGATGGGACAGGGAGGACTTCCTACGAGCAGTACTTC.

This chain connects TRBV29-1 to TRBJ1-1; D uncertain. Germline loops: CDR1 SQVTM, CDR2 ANQGSEA. The CDR3 length is 13 residues. Trimming took 2 bases from V and 0 from J, leaving 7 bases between them. CDR3 nucleotide sequence: TGCAGCGTTGAACGGGAATTGAACACTGAAGCTTTCTTT. Translation: CSVERELNTEAFF. Full variable domain (rest looked up from reference TRBV29-1 and TRBJ1-1): SAVISQKPSRDICQRGTSLTIQCQVDSQVTMMFWYRQQPGQSLTLIATANQGSEATYESGFVIDKFPISRPNLTFSTLTVSNMSPEDSSIYLCSVERELNTEAFFGQGTRLTVV.

V and J are TRBV30 and TRBJ2-7; tentatively, D is TRBD1 or TRBD2 (5 bases each). CDR1 is GTSNPN, CDR2 SVGIG, per germline (reference sequence). The CDR3 is made up of 15 amino acids. V was trimmed by 5 bases and J by 3 bases, leaving 20 bases between them. The CDR3 coding sequence is TGTGCCTGGGGTGGGAATAAGGGACGGAACTACGAGCAGTACTTC. It codes for CAWGGNKGRNYEQYF.

This chain uses TRBV6-1 with TRBJ1-1; D is undetermined. This CDR3 contains 17 residues. The V gene's germline CDR1 is MNHNS and CDR2 SASEGT. Deletions cut 1 base from V and 0 bases from J, with 15 bases between. CDR3 sequence (DNA): TGTGCCAGCAGTGAAGGGATCTTTGGGAGAATGAACACTGAAGCTTTCTTT. This gives the protein CASSEGIFGRMNTEAFF.

This clone was detected a few times. V is TRBV6-6 and J is TRBJ1-2, with D unresolved. This CDR3 has 11 amino acids. The V gene lost 4 bases and the J gene lost 10 bases, with 10 bases spanning the gap. Germline V gene data show CDR1 as MNHNY and CDR2 as SVGAGI (reference sequence). CDR3 region: CASSSERHYTF. DNA of the CDR3: TGTGCCAGCAGTTCGGAACGTCACTACACCTTC.

A note on this clone: At one of its ends the junction is not consistent with the germline gene, which may arise from a read error. The chain is built from TRBV29-1 and TRBJ2-1, with D possibly TRBD1 on 6 matching bases. Germline CDR1 is SQVTM and CDR2 is ANQGSEA. This CDR3 region has 12 residues. The DNA of the CDR3 is TGCAGCGTGAGCCCCGAGGGGACAAGGGTACTCTTC. This codes for CSVSPEGTRVLF.

In this sample, this clone turned up once. This chain connects TRBV6-6 to TRBJ2-7, with a tentative D call TRBD1 (5 bases). The ends were cut back, 0 bases at V and 1 base at J, with 10 bases in the middle. The germline V gene has CDR1 MNHNY and CDR2 SVGAGI (reference sequence). The CDR3 sequence is 15 residues long. The CDR3 sequence: CASSYSLGASYEQYF. The CDR3 nucleotides are TGTGCCAGCAGTTACTCTCTAGGGGCTTCCTACGAGCAGTACTTC.

The V gene is TRBV18, the J gene TRBJ2-5, with TRBD1 matching over 7 bases. V lost 1 base and J lost 3; bases outside the gene matches: 2. The germline V gene has CDR1 KGHSH and CDR2 LQKENI. CDR3 length: 14 amino acids. Here the CDR3 DNA reads TGTGCCAGCTCACCACTAGGACAGGAAGAGACCCAGTACTTC. It specifies CASSPLGQEETQYF.

This chain connects TRBV5-1 to TRBJ2-6; D not resolved. Germline lookup yields CDR1 SGHRS and CDR2 YFSETQ. V was cut by 3 bases and J by 4 bases, with 14 bases left in between. This CDR3 contains 16 residues. The CDR3 coding sequence is TGCGCCAGCAGCTCCCCTGAGTTGGCCGGGGCCAACGTCCTGACTTTC. Protein: CASSSPELAGANVLTF.

This chain joins TRBV18 and TRBJ1-1; maybe TRBD1 (5 bases). The CDR3 has 16 residues. V lost 6 bases and J lost 10, with 27 bases in between. Germline V gene data show CDR1 as KGHSH and CDR2 as LQKENI. The CDR3 DNA sequence: TGTGCCAGCTCCCCCAGGGTGGGGCAGGCTACTGGGGGAGCTTTCTTT. Residues: CASSPRVGQATGGAFF.

The gene calls are TRBV6-2 or TRBV6-3 and TRBJ2-7, with D possibly matching TRBD1 (6 bases). Trimming left V 5 bases short and J 2 bases short, with 10 bases between. The CDR3 totals 13 residues. Germline CDR1 is MNHEY and CDR2 is SVGEGT. CDR3 nucleotides: TGTGCCAGCAGTCAACAGGGTACCTACGAGCAGTACTTC. Its translation is CASSQQGTYEQYF.

This chain connects TRBV6-5 to TRBJ2-1; 9 positions agree with TRBD1. Per the germline V gene, CDR1 is MNHEY and CDR2 is SVGAGI. The CDR3 consists of 16 residues. With V trimmed by 2 bases and J by 5 bases, 7 bases remained unmatched. The CDR3 sequence is CASSYLTGGLNNEQFF. The CDR3 nucleotides are TGTGCCAGCAGTTACCTCACAGGGGGCCTAAACAATGAGCAGTTCTTC.